Listed below are T cell receptor beta chains from one sample, sequenced in a study of identical twins. TCRdb passed the 5' RACE reads through MiXCR, listing each CDR3 protein once. The table has 1,800,000 or so distinct CDR3 sequences, 25% to 35% seen once; the top ten hold 0.25% to 0.3%. The sample consisted of cord blood. The receptors here all came from a newborn girl in good health. Both conserved end residues are part of each CDR3. Fields, in order: J gene, D gene, V gene, clone size, CDR3 protein, CDR3 DNA. The D gene is left open where the match is weak. A row's size may be missing; if present it is once, few, many or a size class.

>TRBJ1-2|-|TRBV25-1|few
CASSDTGSPNYGYTF
TGTGCCAGCAGTGATACCGGGTCCCCAAACTATGGCTACACCTTC
>TRBJ2-2|TRBD2|TRBV12-5|-
CASAKRLAPINTGELFF
TGTGCTAGTGCCAAGAGACTAGCTCCCATCAACACCGGGGAGCTGTTTTTT
>TRBJ2-1|-|TRBV28|many
CASSLGGRVYNEQFF
TGTGCCAGCAGTTTAGGGGGCAGGGTCTACAATGAGCAGTTCTTC
>TRBJ1-5|TRBD1|TRBV5-1|few
CASSMGTDKIKQPQHF
TGCGCCAGCAGCATGGGGACAGACAAAATTAAACAGCCCCAGCATTTT
>TRBJ2-5|-|TRBV29-1|-
CSVEDGGETQYF
TGCAGCGTTGAAGACGGCGGGGAGACCCAGTACTTC
>TRBJ1-1|-|TRBV19|once
CASSYSSGWSTEAFF
TGTGCCAGTAGCTACTCCTCGGGGTGGAGCACTGAAGCTTTCTTT
>TRBJ2-7|-|TRBV12-3/TRBV12-4|-
CAGRFGRLYEQYF
TGTGCCGGCAGGTTTGGCCGCCTCTACGAGCAGTACTTC
>TRBJ1-5|-|TRBV12-3/TRBV12-4|few
CASSIGDSNQPQHF
TGTGCCAGCAGCATTGGGGACAGCAATCAGCCCCAGCATTTT
>TRBJ1-6|-|TRBV18|many
CASSPDSSYNSPLHF
TGTGCCAGCAGCCCCGACAGCTCCTATAATTCACCCCTCCACTTT
>TRBJ2-3|TRBD1|TRBV2|-
CASRILQGVGTDTQYF
TGTGCCAGCAGGATCCTACAGGGGGTTGGAACAGATACGCAGTATTTT
>TRBJ1-2|TRBD1|TRBV27|-
CASSLSGQGSRGYTF
TGTGCCAGCAGTTTATCGGGACAGGGGAGTCGAGGCTACACCTTC
>TRBJ2-5|-|TRBV29-1|many
CSVESSTEETQYF
TGCAGCGTTGAGTCCAGTACTGAAGAGACCCAGTACTTC
>TRBJ2-5|-|TRBV18|few
CASSPLASTGQETQYF
TGTGCCAGCTCACCACTGGCGTCTACGGGCCAAGAGACCCAGTACTTC
>TRBJ2-5|-|TRBV9|-
CASSVGWGTETQYF
TGTGCCAGCAGCGTGGGGTGGGGGACGGAGACCCAGTACTTC
>TRBJ1-2|-|TRBV5-5|many
CASSSNHWGPNYGYTF
TGTGCCAGCAGCTCTAACCATTGGGGCCCTAACTATGGCTACACCTTC
>TRBJ2-6|-|TRBV24-1|few
CATSEHTGSGANVLTF
TGTGCCACCAGTGAGCATACAGGATCCGGGGCCAACGTCCTGACTTTC